This T cell receptor (beta chain) was retrieved from a study of cytomegalovirus exposure and HLA in healthy donors. Study conclusions and caveats: A missense variant in DCLRE1C was later tied to TCR beta V- and J-gene trimming. The authors listed over 150 TCR beta chains as cytomegalovirus-associated.

The PCR had 60 Vbeta and 13 Jbeta primers. The data were produced by immunoSEQ multiplex PCR, yet TCRdb's version contains in-frame clones alone and is incomplete. The repertoire holds some 71,000 clones, with roughly 76% as singletons. Every donor was a healthy person donating bone marrow. CDR1 is KGHSH and CDR2 is LQKENI in the germline V gene. V was cut by 4 bases and J by 6 bases, with 13 bases left in between. This CDR3 is 14 amino acids long. On this clone: The target antigen is unknown.

The receptor's source is a man aged 18 to 35 in good health and CMV-seronegative. The sequencing input was PBMCs. The chain combines TRBV18 with TRBJ1-5; D is unclear. The DNA for the CDR3 is TGTGCCAGCTCACTAGCACGCGAGGGTCAGCCCCAGCATTTT. It translates to CASSLAREGQPQHF.